A selection of T cell receptor beta chains follows, all from one sample in a study of blood T cell repertoires in COVID-19. Measured with immunoSEQ multiplex PCR; TCRdb has only the in-frame clones, and not every one. Of fewer than 200,000 clones listed, approximately 85% are singletons. Sequenced sample: peripheral blood. These receptors were collected from a woman aged 55-70 years with acute or convalescent COVID-19. Each CDR3 is given with its conserved first and last residue. A D gene is named only where the DNA matches it firmly. Size values are once, few and many counts, or a class for expanded clones, and some rows have none.

>TRBV11-3|TRBJ1-1|.|.
TGTGCCAGCAGCTTAGGTTCCACTCTCTTGTACACTGAAGCTTTCTTT
CASSLGSTLLYTEAFF
>TRBV28|TRBJ1-1|.|.
TGTGCCAGCACCCAAGGGGGGGGGACGAACACTGAAGCTTTCTTT
CASTQGGGTNTEAFF
>TRBV5-1|TRBJ2-1|.|.
TGCGCCAGCAGCTTTGACGGAGGGGTTGGTGAGCAGTTCTTC
CASSFDGGVGEQFF
>TRBV10-2|TRBJ1-6|once|.
TGCGCCAGCAGAGTGGACAGAATGAGTTCACCCCTCCACTTT
CASRVDRMSSPLHF
>TRBV9|TRBJ1-4|.|.
TGTGCCAGCAGCGTAGGAAAAGGGGGTGCTGAAAAACTGTTTTTT
CASSVGKGGAEKLFF
>TRBV23-1|TRBJ1-5|.|.
TGCGCCAGCACCCTGGGACAAACCAGCAATCAGCCCCAGCATTTT
CASTLGQTSNQPQHF
>TRBV7-9|TRBJ2-3|once|TRBD2
TGTGCCAGCACACCGTTTCCCGGGCTAGCGGGAGAAGATACGCAGTATTTT
CASTPFPGLAGEDTQYF
>TRBV19|TRBJ1-1|.|.
TGTGCCAGTAGACGGGAAACTGAAGCTTTCTTT
CASRRETEAFF
>TRBV19|TRBJ1-6|.|.
TGTGCCAGTAGCCCCGTCCGGGTGTCCTATAATTCACCCCTCCACTTT
CASSPVRVSYNSPLHF
>TRBV9|TRBJ1-2|.|.
TGTGCCAGCAGCGTGGCCCTGACTGGGTATGGCTACACCTTC
CASSVALTGYGYTF
>TRBV15|TRBJ2-1|few|.
TGTGCCACCAGCAGAGATTCGGCAGGGTCTCCCACTGAGCAGTTCTTC
CATSRDSAGSPTEQFF
>TRBV5-6|TRBJ2-1|.|.
TGTGCCAGCAGTCCTCCTGGGACAGCAAAAGGGAGGCGGTTCTTC
CASSPPGTAKGRRFF
>TRBV29-1|TRBJ2-3|.|.
TGCAGCGACGGGAGTGAAAGCACAGATACGCAGTATTTT
CSDGSESTDTQYF
>TRBV14|TRBJ2-7|once|TRBD1
TGTGCCAGCAGCCAAGATCGGGATTGGGACAGGGACTCCTACGAGCAGTACTTC
CASSQDRDWDRDSYEQYF
>TRBV7-3|TRBJ2-2|.|.
TGTGCCAGCAGCTTAGTGCGGGGCCACACCGGGGAGCTGTTTTTT
CASSLVRGHTGELFF
>TRBV10-3|TRBJ1-5|.|TRBD1
TGTGCCATCAGCCGGGACAGTAGCAATCAGCCCCAGCATTTT
CAISRDSSNQPQHF
>TRBV3-1/TRBV3-2|TRBJ2-1|.|TRBD2
TGTGCCAGCAGCCAAGGGTGGTCTAGCGGTGTTTACAATGAGCAGTTCTTC
CASSQGWSSGVYNEQFF
>TRBV30|TRBJ1-1|.|.
TGTGCCTGGAATCAGGGTCGGAGGGACACTGAAGCTTTCTTT
CAWNQGRRDTEAFF
>TRBV7-2|TRBJ1-1|.|.
TGTGCCAGCAGCCCGCAGGGCGGGAACACTGAAGCTTTCTTT
CASSPQGGNTEAFF